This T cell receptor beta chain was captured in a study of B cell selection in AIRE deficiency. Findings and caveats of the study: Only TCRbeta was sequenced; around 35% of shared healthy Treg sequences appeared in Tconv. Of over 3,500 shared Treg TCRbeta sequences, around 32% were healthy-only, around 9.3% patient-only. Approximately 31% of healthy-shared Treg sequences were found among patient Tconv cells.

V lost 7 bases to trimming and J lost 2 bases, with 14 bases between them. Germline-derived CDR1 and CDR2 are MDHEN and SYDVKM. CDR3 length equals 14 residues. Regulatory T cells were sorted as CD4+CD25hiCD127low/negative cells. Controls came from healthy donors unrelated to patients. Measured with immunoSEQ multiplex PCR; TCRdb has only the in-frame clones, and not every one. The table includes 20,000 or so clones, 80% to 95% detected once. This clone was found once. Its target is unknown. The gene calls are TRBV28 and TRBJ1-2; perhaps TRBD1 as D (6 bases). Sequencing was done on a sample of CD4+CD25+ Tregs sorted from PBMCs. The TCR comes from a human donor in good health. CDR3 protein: CASMGWGANYGYTF. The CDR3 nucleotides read TGTGCCAGCATGGGTTGGGGGGCAAACTATGGCTACACCTTC.